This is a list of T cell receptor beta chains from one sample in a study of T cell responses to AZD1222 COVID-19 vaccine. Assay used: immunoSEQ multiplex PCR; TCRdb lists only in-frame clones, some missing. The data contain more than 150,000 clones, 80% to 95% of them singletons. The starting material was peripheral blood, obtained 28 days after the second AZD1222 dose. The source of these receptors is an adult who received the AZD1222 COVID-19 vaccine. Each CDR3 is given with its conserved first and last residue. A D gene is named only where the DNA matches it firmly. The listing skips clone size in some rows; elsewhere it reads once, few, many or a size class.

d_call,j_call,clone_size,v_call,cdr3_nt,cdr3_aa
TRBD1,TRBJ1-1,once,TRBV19,TGTGCCAGTAGTGGATGGGACAGGGGGGAGACTGAAGCTTTCTTT,CASSGWDRGETEAFF
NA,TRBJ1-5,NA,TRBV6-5,TGTGCCAGCAGCCTAAGAGACAGGCCCCATCAGCCCCAGCATTTT,CASSLRDRPHQPQHF
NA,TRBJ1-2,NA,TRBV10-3,TGTGCCATCAGTGGCAGGGGAGGAGAAGGCTACACCTTC,CAISGRGGEGYTF
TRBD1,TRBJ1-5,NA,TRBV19,TGTGCCAGTAGTATTCCCTTAACAGGGGGCGGGCAGCCCCAGCATTTT,CASSIPLTGGGQPQHF
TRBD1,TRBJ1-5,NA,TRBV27,TGTGCCAGCAGGGGACAGGCCCGGGGAGCCCAGCATTTT,CASRGQARGAQHF
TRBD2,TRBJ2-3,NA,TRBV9,TGTGCCAGCAGCTTAAGACTAGCCCAAACAGATACGCAGTATTTT,CASSLRLAQTDTQYF
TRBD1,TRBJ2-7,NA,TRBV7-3,TGTGCCAGCAGCTTAACAGGTGGACAGGGATACGAGCAGTACTTC,CASSLTGGQGYEQYF
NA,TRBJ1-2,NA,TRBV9,TGTGCCAGCAGCGGGGTCGGGTATGGCTACACCTTC,CASSGVGYGYTF
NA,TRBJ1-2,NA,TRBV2,TGTGCCAGCAGTGAACGAGGGCCCGGCTACACCTTC,CASSERGPGYTF
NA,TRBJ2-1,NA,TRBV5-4,TGTGCCAGCAGCTTGGCCGAGGGGTTGTGGAGTGAGCAGTTCTTC,CASSLAEGLWSEQFF
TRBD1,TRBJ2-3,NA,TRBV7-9,TGTGCCAGCAGCTTCGTTGGGACAGTTACTAGCACAGATACGCAGTATTTT,CASSFVGTVTSTDTQYF
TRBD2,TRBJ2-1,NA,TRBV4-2,TGTGCCAGCAGCCAAGATTACAGCGGGGGGCTCTACAATGAGCAGTTCTTC,CASSQDYSGGLYNEQFF
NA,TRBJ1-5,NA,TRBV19,TGTGCCAGTAGTCGGGGGTCCAATCAGCCCCAGCATTTT,CASSRGSNQPQHF
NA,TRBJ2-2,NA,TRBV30,TGTGCCTGGAGGTGGGGCAGTTACACCGGGGAGCTGTTTTTT,CAWRWGSYTGELFF
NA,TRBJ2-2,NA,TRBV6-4,TGTGCCAGCAGTGTCGGCAGGCGGGCCGGGGAGCTGTTTTTT,CASSVGRRAGELFF
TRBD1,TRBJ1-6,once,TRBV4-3,TGCGCCAGCAGTCAGGACAGGGGGTGGACACCCCTCCACTTT,CASSQDRGWTPLHF
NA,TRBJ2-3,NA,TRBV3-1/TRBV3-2,TGTGCCAGCAGCCAAGAACCAGGCGGCTGGGCAGATACGCAGTATTTT,CASSQEPGGWADTQYF
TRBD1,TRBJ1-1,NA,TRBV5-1,TGCGCCAGCAGCTTCGGGAACAGGGGGCAGGGTACTGAAGCTTTCTTT,CASSFGNRGQGTEAFF
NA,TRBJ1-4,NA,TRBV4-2,TGTGCCAGCAGCCCCGGGCAGACTAATGAAAAACTGTTTTTT,CASSPGQTNEKLFF
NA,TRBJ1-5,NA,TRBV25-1,TGTGCCAGCAAAATGGGAAATCAGCCCCAGCATTTT,CASKMGNQPQHF
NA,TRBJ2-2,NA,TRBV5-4,TGTGCCAGCAGCCACGGAACAGGGCGGAACACCGGGGAGCTGTTTTTT,CASSHGTGRNTGELFF
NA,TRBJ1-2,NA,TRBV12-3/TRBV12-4,TGTGCCAGCACTTTACAGGTCCTTAATGGCTACACCTTC,CASTLQVLNGYTF
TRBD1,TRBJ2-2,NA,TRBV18,TGTGCCAGCTCACCACAGGGGGCAAACACCGGGGAGCTGTTTTTT,CASSPQGANTGELFF
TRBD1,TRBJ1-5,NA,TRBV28,TGTGCCAGCGTTCAATCCTCTAGACAGGGCGGCGATCAGCCCCAGCATTTT,CASVQSSRQGGDQPQHF
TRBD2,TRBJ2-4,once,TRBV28,TGTGCCAGCACCCACGGGGGGAAAAACATTCAGTACTTC,CASTHGGKNIQYF
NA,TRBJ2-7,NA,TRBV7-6,TGTGCCAGCAGCTTCTCCAGCGGCGCTGGTGAGCAGTACTTC,CASSFSSGAGEQYF
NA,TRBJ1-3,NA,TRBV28,TGTGCCAGCAGCCTCGTGGGGGCTGTGGACACCATATATTTT,CASSLVGAVDTIYF
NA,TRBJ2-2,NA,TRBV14,TGTGCCAGCAGCCACACCGGGGCCGGGGAGCTGTTTTTT,CASSHTGAGELFF
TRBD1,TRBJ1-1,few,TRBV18,TGTGCCAGCTCACCAGGACAGGGGGGTATCACTGAAGCTTTCTTT,CASSPGQGGITEAFF
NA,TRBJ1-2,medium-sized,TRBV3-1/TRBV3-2,TGTGCCAGCAGCCAAGGCCGGACTGACGCCAGGGTCTATGGCTACACCTTC,CASSQGRTDARVYGYTF
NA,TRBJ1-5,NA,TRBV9,TGTGCCAGCAGCGTAGCTCCAGGTCAGCCCCAGCATTTT,CASSVAPGQPQHF
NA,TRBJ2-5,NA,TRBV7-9,TGTGCCAGCAGCACCTACACGGATAGAGAGACCCAGTACTTC,CASSTYTDRETQYF
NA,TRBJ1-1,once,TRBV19,TGTGCCAGTAGTATGGCGGGCCAGGGCGGGGGAGCTTTCTTT,CASSMAGQGGGAFF
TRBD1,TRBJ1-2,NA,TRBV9,TGTGCCAGCAGCGACAACAGGGGTAACTATGGCTACACCTTC,CASSDNRGNYGYTF
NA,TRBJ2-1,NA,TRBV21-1,TGTGCCAGCAGCAAGAGGGACGAGGAAAATGAGCAGTTCTTC,CASSKRDEENEQFF
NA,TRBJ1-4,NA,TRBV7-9,TGTGCCAGCAGCGAGGCACCCACTAATGAAAAACTGTTTTTT,CASSEAPTNEKLFF
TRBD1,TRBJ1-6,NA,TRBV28,TGTGCCAGCAGTCCCCTGGACAGGGGGAATTCACCCCTCCACTTT,CASSPLDRGNSPLHF
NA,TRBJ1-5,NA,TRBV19,TGTGCCAGTAGTATAGAGCTCCTAGTCAATCAGCCCCAGCATTTT,CASSIELLVNQPQHF
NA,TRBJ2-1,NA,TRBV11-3,TGTGCCAGCAGCTCGCCGAGGGGGTCCGCTACCTACAATGAGCAGTTCTTC,CASSSPRGSATYNEQFF
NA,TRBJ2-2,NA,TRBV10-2,TGCGCCAGCAGATTGAGGGGAGGGGAGCTGTTTTTT,CASRLRGGELFF
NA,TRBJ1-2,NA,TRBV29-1,TGCAGCGTTGCCGGACAGTACAAGAATGGCTACACCTTC,CSVAGQYKNGYTF
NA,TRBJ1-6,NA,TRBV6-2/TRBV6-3,TGTGCCAGCAGTTACAGCGACTATAATTCACCCCTCCACTTT,CASSYSDYNSPLHF
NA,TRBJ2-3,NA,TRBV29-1,TGCAGCGTTGGCGCCGCCGGGACAGATACGCAGTATTTT,CSVGAAGTDTQYF
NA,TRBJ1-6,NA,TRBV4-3,TGCGCCAGCAGCCAAGTCCTCCGAGGCAGGAAAGGGTCACCCCTCCACTTT,CASSQVLRGRKGSPLHF
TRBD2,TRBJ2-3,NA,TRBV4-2,TGTGCCAGCAGCCAAGCGGCTAGCGGGGGCTTTACAGATACGCAGTATTTT,CASSQAASGGFTDTQYF
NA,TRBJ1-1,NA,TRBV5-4,TGTGCCAGCAGCTGGGACACTGAAGCTTTCTTT,CASSWDTEAFF
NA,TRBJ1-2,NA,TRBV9,TGTGCCAGCAGCGTTGATACGTATGGCTACACCTTC,CASSVDTYGYTF
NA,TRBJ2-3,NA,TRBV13,TGTGCCAGCAGCTTCTCCCTCGGGGGCCACCCTGATACGCAGTATTTT,CASSFSLGGHPDTQYF
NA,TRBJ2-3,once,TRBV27,TGTGCCAGCAGTCACACAGATACGCAGTATTTT,CASSHTDTQYF
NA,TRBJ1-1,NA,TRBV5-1,TGCGCCAGCAGCTTGTCACAATCGAACACTGAAGCTTTCTTT,CASSLSQSNTEAFF
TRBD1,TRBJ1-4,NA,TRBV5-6,TGTGCCAGCAGCTCGGGACAGCTTACAACTAATGAAAAACTGTTTTTT,CASSSGQLTTNEKLFF
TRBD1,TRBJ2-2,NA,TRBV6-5,TGTGCCAGCAGGACAGGGGGCGCGACCGGGGAGCTGTTTTTT,CASRTGGATGELFF
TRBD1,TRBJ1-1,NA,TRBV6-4,TGTGCCAGCAGGAGGCAGGGGGCTCAGTCTGAAGCTTTCTTT,CASRRQGAQSEAFF
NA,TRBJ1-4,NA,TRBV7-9,TGTGCCAGCAGCCGTGAAAGTGAAAAACTGTTTTTT,CASSRESEKLFF
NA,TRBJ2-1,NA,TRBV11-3,TGTGCCAGCAGCTTGCTCGCCGGGGGAGTCTACAATGAGCAGTTCTTC,CASSLLAGGVYNEQFF